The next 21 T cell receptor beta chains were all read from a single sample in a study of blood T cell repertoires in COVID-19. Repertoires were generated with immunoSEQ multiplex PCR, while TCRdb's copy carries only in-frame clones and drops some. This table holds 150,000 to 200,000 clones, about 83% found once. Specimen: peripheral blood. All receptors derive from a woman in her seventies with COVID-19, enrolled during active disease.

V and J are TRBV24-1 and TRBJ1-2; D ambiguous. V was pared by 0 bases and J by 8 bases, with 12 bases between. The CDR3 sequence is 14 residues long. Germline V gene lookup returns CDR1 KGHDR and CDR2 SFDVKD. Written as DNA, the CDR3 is TGTGCCACCAGTGATTTGGGGCAGATCGAGGGCTACACCTTC. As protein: CATSDLGQIEGYTF.

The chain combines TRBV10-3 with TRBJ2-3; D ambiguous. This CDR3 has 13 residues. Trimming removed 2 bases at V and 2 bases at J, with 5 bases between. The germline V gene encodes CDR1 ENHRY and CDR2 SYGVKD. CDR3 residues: CAISEGPTDTQYF. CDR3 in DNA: TGTGCCATCAGTGAGGGCCCCACAGATACGCAGTATTTT.

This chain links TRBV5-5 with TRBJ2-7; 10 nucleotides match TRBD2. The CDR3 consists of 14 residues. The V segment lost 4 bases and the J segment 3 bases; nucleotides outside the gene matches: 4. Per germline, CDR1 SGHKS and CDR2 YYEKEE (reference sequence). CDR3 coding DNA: TGTGCCAGCAGCGGTCTAGCGGGGGTCTACGAGCAGTACTTC. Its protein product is CASSGLAGVYEQYF.

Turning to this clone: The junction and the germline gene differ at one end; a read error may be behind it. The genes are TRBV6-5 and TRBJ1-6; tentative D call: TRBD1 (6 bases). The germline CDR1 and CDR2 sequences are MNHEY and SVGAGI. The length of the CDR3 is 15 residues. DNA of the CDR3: TGTGCCAGCACCAGAACGGGGGGGGGCGGGACGCCCTTTCTCTTT. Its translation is CASTRTGGGGTPFLF.

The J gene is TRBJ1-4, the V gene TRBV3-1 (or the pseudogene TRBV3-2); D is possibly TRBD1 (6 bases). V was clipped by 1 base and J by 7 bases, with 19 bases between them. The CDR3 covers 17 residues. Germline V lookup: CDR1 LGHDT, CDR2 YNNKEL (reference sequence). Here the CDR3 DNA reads TGTGCCAGCAGCCAAGGCCCCCCACAGGGCAAGGGTGAAAAACTGTTTTTT. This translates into CASSQGPPQGKGEKLFF.

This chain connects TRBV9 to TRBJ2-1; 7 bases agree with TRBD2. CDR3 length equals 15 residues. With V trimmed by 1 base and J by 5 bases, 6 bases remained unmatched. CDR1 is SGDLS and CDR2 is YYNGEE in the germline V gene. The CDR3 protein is CASSVLAAINNEQFF. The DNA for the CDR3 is TGTGCCAGCAGCGTACTAGCGGCGATAAACAATGAGCAGTTCTTC.

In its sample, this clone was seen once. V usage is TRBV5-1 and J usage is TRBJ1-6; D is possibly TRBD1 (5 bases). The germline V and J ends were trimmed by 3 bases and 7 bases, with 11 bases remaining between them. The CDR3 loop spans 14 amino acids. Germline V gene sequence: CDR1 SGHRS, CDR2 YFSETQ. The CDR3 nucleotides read TGCGCCAGCAGCTCCCAGGGTGTGAATTCACCCCTCCACTTT. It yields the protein CASSSQGVNSPLHF.

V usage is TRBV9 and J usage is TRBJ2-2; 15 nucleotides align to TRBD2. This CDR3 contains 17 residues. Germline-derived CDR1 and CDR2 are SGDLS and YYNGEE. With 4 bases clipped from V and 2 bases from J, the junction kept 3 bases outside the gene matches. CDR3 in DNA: TGTGCCAGCAGCAAGGGACTAGCGGGGGGTAACACCGGGGAGCTGTTTTTT. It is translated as CASSKGLAGGNTGELFF. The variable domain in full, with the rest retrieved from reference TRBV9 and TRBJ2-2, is DSGVTQTPKHLITATGQRVTLRCSPRSGDLSVYWYQQSLDQGLQFLIQYYNGEERAKGNILERFSAQQFPDLHSELNLSSLELGDSALYFCASSKGLAGGNTGELFFGEGSRLTVL.

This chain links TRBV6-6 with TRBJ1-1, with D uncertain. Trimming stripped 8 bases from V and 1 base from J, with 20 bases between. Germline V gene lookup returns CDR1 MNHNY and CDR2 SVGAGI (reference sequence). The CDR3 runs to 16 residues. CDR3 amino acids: CASLSRHRSGNTEAFF. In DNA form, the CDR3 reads TGTGCCAGCCTGAGCCGGCACCGATCGGGGAACACTGAAGCTTTCTTT.

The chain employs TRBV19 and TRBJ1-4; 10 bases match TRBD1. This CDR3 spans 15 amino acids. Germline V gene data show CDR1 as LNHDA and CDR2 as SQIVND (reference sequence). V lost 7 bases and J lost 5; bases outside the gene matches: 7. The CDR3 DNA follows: TGTGCCAGTACCACCTTGGACAGGGGGAATGAAAAACTGTTTTTT. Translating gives CASTTLDRGNEKLFF.

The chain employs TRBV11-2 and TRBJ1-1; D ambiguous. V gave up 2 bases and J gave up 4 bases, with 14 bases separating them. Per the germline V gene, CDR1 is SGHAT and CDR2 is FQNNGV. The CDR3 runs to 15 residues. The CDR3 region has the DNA TGTGCCAGCAGCTTACGGGGATTGTGGGGCACTGAAGCTTTCTTT. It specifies CASSLRGLWGTEAFF.

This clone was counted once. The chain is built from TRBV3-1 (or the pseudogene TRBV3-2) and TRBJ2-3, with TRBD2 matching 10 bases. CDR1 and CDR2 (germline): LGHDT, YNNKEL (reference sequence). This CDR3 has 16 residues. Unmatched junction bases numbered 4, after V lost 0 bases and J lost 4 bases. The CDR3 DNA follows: TGTGCCAGCAGCCAAGATATTACTAGCGGGGCAGATACGCAGTATTTT. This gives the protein CASSQDITSGADTQYF.

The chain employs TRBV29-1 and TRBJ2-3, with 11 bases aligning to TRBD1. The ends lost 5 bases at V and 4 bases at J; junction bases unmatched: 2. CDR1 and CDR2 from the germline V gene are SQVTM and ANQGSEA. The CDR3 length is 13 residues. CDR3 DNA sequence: TGCAGCGTTCCGGGACAGGGGGCAGATACGCAGTATTTT. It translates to CSVPGQGADTQYF.

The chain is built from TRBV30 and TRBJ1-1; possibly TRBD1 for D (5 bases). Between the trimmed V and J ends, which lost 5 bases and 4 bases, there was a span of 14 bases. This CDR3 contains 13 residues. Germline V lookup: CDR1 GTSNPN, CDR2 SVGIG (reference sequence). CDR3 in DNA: TGTGCCTGGGAAGGAAGGGGTTTCACTGAAGCTTTCTTT. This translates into CAWEGRGFTEAFF.

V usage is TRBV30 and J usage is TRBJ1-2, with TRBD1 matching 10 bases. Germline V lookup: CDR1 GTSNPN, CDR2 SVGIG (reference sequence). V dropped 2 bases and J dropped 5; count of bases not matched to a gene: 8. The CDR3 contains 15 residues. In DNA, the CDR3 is TGTGCCTGGAGTTCTCCGGACAGGGGGAGGTATGGCTACACCTTC. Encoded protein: CAWSSPDRGRYGYTF.

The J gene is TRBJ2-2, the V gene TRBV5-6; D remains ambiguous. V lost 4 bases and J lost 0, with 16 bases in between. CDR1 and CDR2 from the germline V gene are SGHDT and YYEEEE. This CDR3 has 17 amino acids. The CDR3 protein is CASSPPVDLANTGELFF. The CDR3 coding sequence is TGTGCCAGCAGCCCTCCCGTCGACTTGGCGAACACCGGGGAGCTGTTTTTT. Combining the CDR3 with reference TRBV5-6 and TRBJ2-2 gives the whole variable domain DAGVTQSPTHLIKTRGQQVTLRCSPKSGHDTVSWYQQALGQGPQFIFQYYEEEERQRGNFPDRFSGHQFPNYSSELNVNALLLGDSALYLCASSPPVDLANTGELFFGEGSRLTVL.

Here the CDR3 DNA reads TGTGCCAGCAGACCGAATACAGGTGTTGTATCCTATAATTCACCCCTCCACTTT. Its protein product is CASRPNTGVVSYNSPLHF. The gene calls are TRBV3-1 (or the pseudogene TRBV3-2) and TRBJ1-6; TRBD1 is a possible D gene (5 bases). Trimming left V 6 bases short and J 1 base short, with 19 bases between. CDR3 length: 18 residues. Germline V gene data show CDR1 as LGHDT and CDR2 as YNNKEL (reference sequence).

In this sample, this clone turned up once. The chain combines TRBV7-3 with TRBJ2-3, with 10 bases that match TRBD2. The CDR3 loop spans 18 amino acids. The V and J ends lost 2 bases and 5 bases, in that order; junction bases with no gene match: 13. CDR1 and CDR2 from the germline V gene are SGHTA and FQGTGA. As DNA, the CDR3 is TGTGCCAGCAGCTTAGGAGGCTGGTCTAGCGGGGGAGAAGATACGCAGTATTTT. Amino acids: CASSLGGWSSGGEDTQYF. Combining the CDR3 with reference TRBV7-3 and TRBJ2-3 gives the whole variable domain GAGVSQTPSNKVTEKGKYVELRCDPISGHTALYWYRQSLGQGPEFLIYFQGTGAADDSGLPNDRFFAVRPEGSVSTLKIQRTERGDSAVYLCASSLGGWSSGGEDTQYFGPGTRLTVL.

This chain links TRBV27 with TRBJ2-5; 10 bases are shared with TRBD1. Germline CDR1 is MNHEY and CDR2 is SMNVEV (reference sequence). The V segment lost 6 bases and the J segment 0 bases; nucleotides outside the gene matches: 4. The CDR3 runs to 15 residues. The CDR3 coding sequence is TGTGCCAGCAGACCGGGACAGGGGAACCAAGAGACCCAGTACTTC. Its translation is CASRPGQGNQETQYF.

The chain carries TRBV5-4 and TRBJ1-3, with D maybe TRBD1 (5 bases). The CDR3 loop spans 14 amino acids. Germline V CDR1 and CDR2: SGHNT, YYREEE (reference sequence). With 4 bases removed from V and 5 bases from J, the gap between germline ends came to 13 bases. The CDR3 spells CASSSGTDRNTIYF. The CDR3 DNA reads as TGTGCCAGCAGCAGTGGGACTGACCGAAACACCATATATTTT.

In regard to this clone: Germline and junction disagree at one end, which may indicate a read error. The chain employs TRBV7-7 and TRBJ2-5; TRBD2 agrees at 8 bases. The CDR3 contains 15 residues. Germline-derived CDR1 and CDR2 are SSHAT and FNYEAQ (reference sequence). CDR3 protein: CASSPGRGGQETQYF. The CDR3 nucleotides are TGTGCTAGCAGCCCTGGACGGGGGGGACAAGAGACCCAGTACTTC.